The 17 T cell receptor beta chains below were found in one sample sequenced in a study of blood T cells in healthy people across ages. Next came a second PCR, run for about 6 to 11 cycles, which used a sample-barcoded 5' primer along with a J-beta primer mix. MiXCR was run by TCRdb on the 5' RACE reads, yielding one entry per CDR3 protein. The sample has about 1.8 million distinct CDR3 sequences, 49% seen once. Sequences were obtained from blood. The origin of the receptors is a woman in her forties in good health.

V usage is TRBV29-1 and J usage is TRBJ2-2; D gene uncertain. This CDR3 spans 13 amino acids. The germline CDR1 and CDR2 sequences are SQVTM and ANQGSEA. V lost 7 bases and J 5 bases, leaving 14 bases between the germline ends. The chain's CDR3 is CSAAQLGTGELFF. The DNA for the CDR3 is TGCAGCGCCGCTCAGTTAGGAACCGGGGAGCTGTTTTTT.

As concerns this clonotype: At one end, the junction sequence differs from germline, possibly due to a read error. This chain connects TRBV4-2 to TRBJ2-4; 8 nucleotides match TRBD2. The J call may be incorrect, as the DNA end agrees better with TRBJ2-7. The germline CDR1 and CDR2 sequences are LGHNA and YNFKEQ. CDR3 size: 17 residues. The CDR3 nucleotides are TGTGCCAGCAACCAAGGAGTCTTAGCGGGGCCGAGGGGCGAGCAGTACTTC. This encodes CASNQGVLAGPRGEQYF.

The chain links TRBV6-2 or TRBV6-3 to TRBJ2-7, with D hard to call. The length of the CDR3 is 14 residues. V was pared by 6 bases and J by 7 bases, with 19 bases between. CDR1 is MNHEY, CDR2 SVGEGT, per germline. CDR3 in DNA: TGTGCCAGCAGCCCCTACCGTCCGGATCCGGAGCAGTACTTC. Translating it yields CASSPYRPDPEQYF.

V is TRBV20-1 and J is TRBJ2-5; maybe TRBD2 (6 bases). The CDR3 sequence is 13 residues long. Germline assignment: CDR1 DFQATT and CDR2 SNEGSKA (reference sequence). V was clipped by 5 bases and J by 1 base, with 11 bases between them. CDR3 protein: CSAPSSAQETQYF. The CDR3, as DNA: TGCAGTGCTCCCTCTAGCGCCCAAGAGACCCAGTACTTC.

The genes are TRBV12-3 or TRBV12-4 and TRBJ1-2; D is ambiguous. Trimming took 4 bases from V and 0 from J, leaving 15 bases between them. There are 16 residues in the CDR3. The CDR3 is CASSSQAGLANYGYTF. CDR3 nucleotides: TGTGCCAGCAGTTCCCAAGCCGGGTTGGCTAACTATGGCTACACCTTC.

V gene TRBV7-9 combines with J gene TRBJ2-5; TRBD1 matches 8 bases. The CDR3 totals 14 residues. Germline assignment: CDR1 SEHNR and CDR2 FQNEAQ (reference sequence). The V gene end was trimmed by 3 bases and the J gene end by 3 bases; junction bases not matched to a gene: 3. The CDR3 DNA is TGTGCCAGCAGCTTTACAGGGGGTAAAGAGACCCAGTACTTC. It specifies CASSFTGGKETQYF.

This chain connects TRBV7-9 to TRBJ2-3, with D unresolved. Trimming left V 2 bases short and J 6 bases short, with 6 bases between. Germline CDR1 and CDR2: SEHNR and FQNEAQ (reference sequence). The CDR3 spans 12 residues. The CDR3 spells CASSLRWDTQYF. The CDR3 DNA sequence: TGTGCCAGCAGCTTAAGGTGGGATACGCAGTATTTT.

The chain carries TRBV5-1 and TRBJ2-1; D not resolved. The CDR3 consists of 12 residues. Germline CDR1 and CDR2: SGHRS and YFSETQ. V was trimmed by 3 bases and J by 10 bases, leaving 11 bases between them. The CDR3 region has the DNA TGCGCCAGCAGCTACGGGCGTTTGGAGCAGTTCTTC. It yields the protein CASSYGRLEQFF. Filled out from reference TRBV5-1 and TRBJ2-1, the complete variable domain reads KAGVTQTPRYLIKTRGQQVTLSCSPISGHRSVSWYQQTPGQGLQFLFEYFSETQRNKGNFPGRFSGRQFSNSRSEMNVSTLELGDSALYLCASSYGRLEQFFGPGTRLTVL.

This chain joins TRBV11-2 and TRBJ1-2; D is perhaps TRBD1 (5 bases). The CDR3 has 12 residues. Germline-derived CDR1 and CDR2 are SGHAT and FQNNGV. V gave up 4 bases and J gave up 8 bases, with 11 bases separating them. In nucleotides, the CDR3 is TGTGCCAGCAGCTGGAGGGGTTCCGGCTACACCTTC. The encoded protein is CASSWRGSGYTF.

This clonotype has just a few counts. The V gene is TRBV7-2, the J gene TRBJ2-1; 11 bases are a match to TRBD2. CDR1 SGHTA and CDR2 FQGNSA come from the germline V gene. V shed 0 bases, J shed 0 bases, and the junction held 4 bases outside the gene matches. The CDR3 is 18 amino acids. The CDR3: CASSLAGTSGSSYNEQFF. DNA for the CDR3: TGTGCCAGCAGCTTAGCAGGGACTAGCGGTAGCTCCTACAATGAGCAGTTCTTC.

This sequence joins TRBV7-2 and TRBJ2-1; no reliable D call. Trimming pared 2 bases from V and 9 bases from J, leaving 14 bases between. Germline V gives CDR1 SGHTA, CDR2 FQGNSA. This CDR3 is built from 14 residues. In DNA, the CDR3 is TGTGCCAGCAGCTTAATGAGGACCGGACGTGAGCAGTTCTTC. The encoded protein is CASSLMRTGREQFF.

This clonotype was counted between two and nine times. J is TRBJ1-2 and V is TRBV7-2, with TRBD1 as a possible D gene (5 bases). The CDR3 is made up of 12 amino acids. The V gene lost 5 bases and the J gene lost 7 bases, with 11 bases spanning the gap. Germline loops: CDR1 SGHTA, CDR2 FQGNSA. CDR3 nucleotides: TGTGCCAGCAGCCCCTTCGGGGGTGGCTACACCTTC. It is translated as CASSPFGGGYTF.

The rearrangement links TRBV2 to TRBJ1-2; D call uncertain. The CDR3 covers 14 residues. V gave up 6 bases and J gave up 1 base, with 12 bases separating them. Germline values: CDR1 SNHLY, CDR2 FYNNEI. CDR3 in amino acids: CASSAGLGNYGYTF. As DNA, the CDR3 is TGTGCCAGCAGCGCCGGGCTCGGTAACTATGGCTACACCTTC.

The V call is TRBV12-3 or TRBV12-4, the J call TRBJ1-2; 11 positions agree with TRBD1. CDR3 length equals 14 residues. J lost 8 bases, V lost 7 bases, and 9 bases had no gene match. The CDR3: CASTVGQGASGYTF. CDR3 bases: TGTGCCAGCACCGTCGGACAGGGGGCGTCGGGCTACACCTTC.

The V gene is TRBV6-5, the J gene TRBJ2-3; 8 bases are shared with TRBD2. CDR1 and CDR2 (germline): MNHEY, SVGAGI. This CDR3 region has 16 residues. Trimming cost V 0 bases and J 6 bases; bases outside gene matches: 8. CDR3 amino acids: CASSYSSGGGRDTQYF. The CDR3 DNA follows: TGTGCCAGCAGTTACTCGTCGGGGGGGGGCCGGGATACGCAGTATTTT.

This clonotype appeared a few times. The chain carries TRBV29-1 and TRBJ2-5; 7 bases are a match to TRBD1. V lost 0 bases and J lost 11; bases outside the gene matches: 12. Germline CDR1 and CDR2: SQVTM and ANQGSEA. The CDR3 loop spans 14 amino acids. The CDR3, as DNA: TGCAGCGTTGAAGATCCCGGGACAGTCAATGAGCAGTACTTC. Protein: CSVEDPGTVNEQYF.

There are a few counts of this clonotype. The chain links TRBV7-9 to TRBJ2-5, with 10 nucleotides matching TRBD1. V shed 5 bases, J shed 3 bases, and the junction held 12 bases outside the gene matches. Germline values: CDR1 SEHNR, CDR2 FQNEAQ (reference sequence). The CDR3 has 17 amino acids. As DNA, the CDR3 is TGTGCCAGCAGCCCACGCCCAGGACAGGGGGACAAAGAGACCCAGTACTTC. Translating gives CASSPRPGQGDKETQYF. The variable domain in full, completed from reference TRBV7-9 and TRBJ2-5, reads DTGVSQNPRHKITKRGQNVTFRCDPISEHNRLYWYRQTLGQGPEFLTYFQNEAQLEKSRLLSDRFSAERPKGSFSTLEIQRTEQGDSAMYLCASSPRPGQGDKETQYFGPGTRLLVL.